This T cell receptor (beta chain) was recorded in a study of T cell clonotyping in hematopoietic cell transplantation. Germline values: CDR1 SGHKS, CDR2 YYEKEE (reference sequence). Trimming removed 1 base from V and 4 bases from J, with 11 bases in between. The CDR3 is 14 amino acids. Profiled with immunoSEQ multiplex PCR; TCRdb holds only in-frame clones, not every one. The sample has more than 55,000 clones, 90% to 95% seen once. The specimen was peripheral blood mononuclear cells. The J gene is TRBJ1-2, the V gene TRBV5-5; perhaps TRBD1 as D (5 bases). This sequence originates from a man over 45 in good health. Some clones in this sample may be carry-over from other donors' samples. CDR3 protein: CASSLQGSGYGYTF. The CDR3 nucleotides read TGTGCCAGCAGCTTGCAGGGTTCGGGCTATGGCTACACCTTC.